This entry lists 25 T cell receptor beta chains sequenced from one sample in a study of T cells in women clearing cervical HPV infection. Some clones are missing from TCRdb's copy, which holds only in-frame ones; the method was immunoSEQ multiplex PCR. The sample totals about 40,000 clones; its top ten clones hold 4.8%. The sequenced sample was blood buffy coat. The origin of the receptors is a woman aged 18-69 years with a cervical HPV16 infection that either progressed to CIN3+ or cleared (not recorded which).

Note on this clone: The missing CDR3 end, 3 residues past where the read stops, is filled in from the germline J gene. The chain is built from TRBV2 and TRBJ1-6; D might be TRBD1 (6 bases). V shed 3 bases and J shed 1 base, with 10 bases lying between them. Germline V lookup: CDR1 SNHLY, CDR2 FYNNEI. The CDR3 loop spans 16 amino acids. Partial CDR3 DNA: TGTGCCAGCAGTGAGGGGGCAGGGTCCTATAATTCACCC. As protein: CASSEGAGSYNSP. The full CDR3 reads CASSEGAGSYNSPLHF.

Regarding this clone: The CDR3 end is not reached by the read, which stops 3 residues before it; the germline J gene fills it in. V is TRBV5-6 and J is TRBJ1-2, with 7 nucleotides matching TRBD1. Germline lookup yields CDR1 SGHDT and CDR2 YYEEEE. The CDR3 contains 13 residues. The J segment lost 5 bases and the V segment lost 5 bases, leaving 6 bases of the junction unmatched. The sequenced CDR3 bases are TGTGCCAGCAGGGACAGGCGTATTTATGGC. Protein sequence: CASRDRRIYG. The whole CDR3 protein reads CASRDRRIYGYTF.

Worth noting for this clone: The CDR3 end lies 3 residues beyond the end of the read and is filled in from the germline J gene. The chain couples TRBV13 to TRBJ1-1; D might be TRBD1 (6 bases). Germline V gene data show CDR1 as PRHDT and CDR2 as FYEKMQ (reference sequence). The CDR3 is 14 residues long. The V end was cut by 0 bases, the J end by 4 bases, with 9 bases between. CDR3 sequence reads: CASSLGDSGTEAFF. The covered CDR3 bases are TGTGCCAGCAGCTTAGGGGACAGCGGCACTGAA.

Of note for this clone: The sequenced fragment ends 3 residues before the CDR3 boundary, so the rest is inferred from the germline J gene. This sequence joins TRBV19 and TRBJ1-2; 7 bases agree with TRBD1. CDR1 is LNHDA, CDR2 SQIVND, per germline (reference sequence). J was trimmed by 6 bases and V by 0 bases; bases with no gene match: 16. The length of the CDR3 is 18 residues. The chain's CDR3 is CASSIEHRGEGSWHGYTF. The CDR3 bases that were read are TGTGCCAGTAGTATAGAACACAGGGGCGAGGGGAGTTGGCATGGC.

In the case of this clone: The read stops 3 residues short of the end of the CDR3; the missing end is completed from the germline J gene. The chain joins TRBV9 to TRBJ1-3; D is unclear. The CDR3 spans 16 residues. Germline assignment: CDR1 SGDLS and CDR2 YYNGEE. The V end lost 4 bases, the J end lost 1 base, and 15 bases lay between the germline ends. The part of the CDR3 DNA that was read is TGTGCCAGCAGCCCTCAACTCCCCACTTCTGGAAACACC. It encodes CASSPQLPTSGNT. The entire CDR3 is CASSPQLPTSGNTIYF.

As concerns this clone: The CDR3 end falls 3 residues outside the read, so it is completed with the germline J gene. This chain links TRBV7-2 with TRBJ2-7, with D hard to call. With 3 bases removed from V and 0 bases from J, the gap between germline ends came to 6 bases. CDR1 and CDR2 (germline): SGHTA, FQGNSA. This CDR3 is built from 13 residues. CDR3 sequence: CASSFFISYEQYF. The sequenced part of the CDR3 DNA is TGTGCCAGCAGCTTTTTTATCTCCTACGAG. The full variable domain, its missing parts supplied by reference TRBV7-2 and TRBJ2-7, is GAGVSQSPSNKVTEKGKDVELRCDPISGHTALYWYRQSLGQGLEFLIYFQGNSAPDKSGLPSDRFSAERTGGSVSTLTIQRTQQEDSAVYLCASSFFISYEQYFGPGTRLTVT.

Points on this clone: The read ends 3 residues before the CDR3 terminus; that terminus is restored from the germline J gene. The chain is built from TRBV5-1 and TRBJ1-1; tentatively, D is TRBD1 (5 bases). CDR1 and CDR2 from the germline V gene are SGHRS and YFSETQ. Trimming shortened V by 4 bases and J by 6 bases, and 13 bases separated the two germline ends. The CDR3 is made up of 13 amino acids. Incomplete CDR3 DNA: TGCGCCAGCAGCAGGGGCCCAGATGCTGAA. It translates to CASSRGPDAE. The whole CDR3 sequence reads CASSRGPDAEAFF.

As for this clone: The sequenced fragment ends 3 residues before the CDR3 boundary, so the rest is inferred from the germline J gene. The gene calls are TRBV20-1 and TRBJ2-3; 8 bases fit TRBD2. V lost 6 bases to trimming and J lost 0 bases; unmatched junction nucleotides: 5. Per the germline V gene, CDR1 is DFQATT and CDR2 is SNEGSKA (reference sequence). The CDR3 is made up of 14 amino acids. Here the CDR3 reads CSAPAGASTDTQYF. The CDR3 DNA, read in part, is TGCAGTGCCCCAGCGGGGGCTAGCACAGATACG.

A word on this clone: The CDR3 goes on 3 residues after the read ends, and that part is filled in from the germline J gene. The gene calls are TRBV7-9 and TRBJ2-5, with D perhaps TRBD1 (7 bases). Trimming stripped 6 bases from V and 1 base from J, with 12 bases between. Per germline, CDR1 SEHNR and CDR2 FQNEAQ (reference sequence). The CDR3 contains 14 residues. CDR3 region: CASRYQGGQETQYF. The sequenced CDR3 bases are TGTGCCAGCAGGTACCAGGGGGGCCAAGAGACC.

A note on this clone: The read comes to an end 3 residues before the CDR3 does, leaving the germline J gene to fill in the end. The rearrangement joins TRBV12-3 or TRBV12-4 to TRBJ2-7, with D tentatively TRBD1 (8 bases). V was clipped by 6 bases and J by 0 bases, with 15 bases between them. The CDR3 is 15 residues long. Partial CDR3 DNA: TGTGCCAGCAGCAAACAGGGGGGGAGCTCCTACGAG. Protein: CASSKQGGSSYE. The CDR3, in full, reads CASSKQGGSSYEQYF.

Regarding this clone: Read coverage stops 3 residues before the CDR3 terminus; the germline J gene supplies the remainder. The rearrangement joins TRBV2 to TRBJ1-1, with 9 bases aligning to TRBD1. V trimming: 1 base; J trimming: 6 bases; junction bases outside the gene matches: 9. The germline CDR1 and CDR2 sequences are SNHLY and FYNNEI. The CDR3 is 16 residues long. CDR3 in amino acids: CASSEGIKGQGSEAFF. The DNA read from the CDR3 is TGTGCCAGCAGTGAAGGAATAAAGGGACAGGGTTCTGAA.

A note on this clone: The sequenced fragment ends 3 residues before the CDR3 boundary, so the rest is inferred from the germline J gene. The rearrangement uses TRBV7-6 and TRBJ2-5; 9 positions match TRBD2. The CDR3 loop spans 15 amino acids. Unmatched junction bases numbered 7, after V lost 1 base and J lost 7 bases. CDR1 SGHVS and CDR2 FNYEAQ come from the germline V gene. The CDR3 bases that were read are TGTGCCAGCAGCTTAGTCCCTAGCGGGGACGGGACC. This encodes CASSLVPSGDGT. The full-length CDR3 reads as CASSLVPSGDGTQYF. Combining the CDR3 with reference TRBV7-6 and TRBJ2-5 gives the whole variable domain GAGVSQSPRYKVTKRGQDVALRCDPISGHVSLYWYRQALGQGPEFLTYFNYEAQQDKSGLPNDRFSAERPEGSISTLTIQRTEQRDSAMYRCASSLVPSGDGTQYFGPGTRLLVL.

Comments on this clone: With the read ending 3 residues before the CDR3 end, the germline J gene is used to fill in that end. The chain couples TRBV2 to TRBJ1-6, with 11 bases aligning to TRBD1. J lost 7 bases, V lost 5 bases, and 4 bases had no gene match. This CDR3 has 15 amino acids. Looked up from germline, CDR1 is SNHLY and CDR2 is FYNNEI. Incomplete CDR3 DNA: TGTGCCAGCAGTATCCGGGACAGGGGGAATTCACCC. As protein: CASSIRDRGNSP. The complete CDR3 reads CASSIRDRGNSPLHF.

About this clone itself: The read stops 3 residues short of the end of the CDR3; the missing end is completed from the germline J gene. This chain joins TRBV20-1 and TRBJ1-6, with a possible D match to TRBD1 (6 bases). Germline values: CDR1 DFQATT, CDR2 SNEGSKA (reference sequence). Deletions cut 0 bases from V and 7 bases from J, with 10 bases between. This CDR3 is 14 amino acids long. The CDR3 sequence: CSAREQQGNSPLHF. The sequenced part of the CDR3 DNA is TGCAGTGCTAGAGAACAACAGGGAAATTCACCC.

Turning to this clone: The read terminates 3 residues before the CDR3 end, so the remaining end is supplied by the germline J gene. The genes are TRBV19 and TRBJ2-5; D may be TRBD1 (5 bases). Germline lookup yields CDR1 LNHDA and CDR2 SQIVND (reference sequence). This CDR3 region has 15 residues. V was trimmed by 1 base and J by 1 base, leaving 10 bases between them. The CDR3 bases that were read are TGTGCCAGTAGTATAGCGACGACAGTCCAAGAGACC. Amino acids: CASSIATTVQET. The complete CDR3 sequence is CASSIATTVQETQYF.

For this clone: From the germline J gene comes the end of the CDR3, since the read stops 3 residues before it. The gene calls are TRBV12-3 or TRBV12-4 and TRBJ2-5; 7 bases are shared with TRBD2. Unmatched junction bases numbered 8, after V lost 5 bases and J lost 2 bases. This CDR3 is built from 15 residues. The covered CDR3 bases are TGTGCCAGCAGTCCCGGGACTACCCAACAAGAGACC. Protein product: CASSPGTTQQET. The whole CDR3 reads CASSPGTTQQETQYF.

In the case of this clone: The read falls 3 residues short of the CDR3 end, and the missing part is taken from the germline J gene. This chain uses TRBV10-3 with TRBJ1-1; D uncertain. Germline CDR1 is ENHRY and CDR2 is SYGVKD. This CDR3 comprises 15 residues. Trimming took off 8 bases at V and 5 bases at J, with 21 bases between the two ends. The CDR3 bases that were read are TGTGCCATCCAACCGAGGGAGCAGGCGGGGACTGAA. Protein: CAIQPREQAGTE. In full, the CDR3 is CAIQPREQAGTEAFF.

Concerning this clone: The read halts 3 residues ahead of the CDR3 end, with the missing end drawn from the germline J gene. The V gene is TRBV10-3, the J gene TRBJ2-3, with no clear D. The CDR3 is 14 amino acids. Germline V gene sequence: CDR1 ENHRY, CDR2 SYGVKD. Trimming left V 0 bases short and J 1 base short, with 5 bases between. The chain's CDR3 is CAISESPGTDTQYF. Incomplete CDR3 DNA: TGTGCCATCAGTGAGTCGCCGGGCACAGATACG.

Points on this clone: The sequenced fragment ends 3 residues before the CDR3 boundary, so the rest is inferred from the germline J gene. V is TRBV20-1 and J is TRBJ2-7; 10 nucleotides match TRBD1. V shed 5 bases and J 2 bases; nucleotides not matched to a gene: 3. Looked up from germline, CDR1 is DFQATT and CDR2 is SNEGSKA (reference sequence). This CDR3 is 13 amino acids long. The CDR3 is CSALTGGPYEQYF. Partial CDR3 DNA: TGCAGTGCTCTGACAGGGGGCCCCTACGAG.

A note on this clone: The observed sequence ends 3 residues before the CDR3 terminus, with the missing tail filled in from the germline J gene. V and J are TRBV19 and TRBJ2-1, with a weak D call TRBD1 (5 bases). V was shortened by 1 base and J by 5 bases, with 12 bases between the two germline ends. Germline-derived CDR1 and CDR2 are LNHDA and SQIVND (reference sequence). The CDR3 loop spans 15 amino acids. The DNA read from the CDR3 is TGTGCCAGTAGTATAGTGGCAGGGCAGAACAATGAG. It encodes CASSIVAGQNNE. The whole CDR3 reads CASSIVAGQNNEQFF.

Regarding this clone: From the germline J gene comes the end of the CDR3, since the read stops 3 residues before it. This chain uses TRBV11-2 with TRBJ2-5; the D gene is possibly TRBD2 (6 bases). The V end was cut by 4 bases, the J end by 2 bases, with 14 bases between. CDR3 length: 15 amino acids. Germline lookup yields CDR1 SGHAT and CDR2 FQNNGV. The sequenced CDR3 bases are TGTGCCAGCAGCTCCCCGACGGGGAGGCAAGAGACC. This encodes CASSSPTGRQET. The whole CDR3 sequence is CASSSPTGRQETQYF.

Notes on this clone: The read falls 3 residues short of the CDR3 end, and the missing part is taken from the germline J gene. The chain has TRBV19 and TRBJ1-6, with TRBD1 identical over 9 bases. The CDR3 runs 17 residues. The trim removed 3 bases at V and 9 bases at J, leaving 12 bases unmatched. Germline-derived CDR1 and CDR2 are LNHDA and SQIVND (reference sequence). The CDR3 DNA, read in part, is TGTGCCAGTAGTATTTGGGACAGGGATACCCATGGTTCACCC. Amino acids: CASSIWDRDTHGSP. The full CDR3 protein is CASSIWDRDTHGSPLHF. The entire variable domain, with the rest obtained from reference TRBV19 and TRBJ1-6, is as follows: DGGITQSPKYLFRKEGQNVTLSCEQNLNHDAMYWYRQDPGQGLRLIYYSQIVNDFQKGDIAEGYSVSREKKESFPLTVTSAQKNPTAFYLCASSIWDRDTHGSPLHFGNGTRLTVT.

With respect to this clone: The read gets to within 3 residues of the CDR3 end, and the germline J gene fills in the rest. J is TRBJ2-3 and V is TRBV5-1; 8 bases map to TRBD2. The CDR3 spans 14 residues. V was pared by 3 bases and J by 6 bases, with 6 bases of the junction left unmatched. Germline V gene lookup returns CDR1 SGHRS and CDR2 YFSETQ. CDR3 DNA, as far as it was read: TGCGCCAGCAGCTCCGGGACTAGAGACGATACG. Amino acids: CASSSGTRDDT. The full CDR3 reads CASSSGTRDDTQYF.

A word on this clone: The observed sequence ends 3 residues before the CDR3 terminus, with the missing tail filled in from the germline J gene. V and J are TRBV5-1 and TRBJ2-1; 8 bases are a match to TRBD1. CDR3 length equals 15 residues. CDR1 and CDR2 (germline): SGHRS, YFSETQ. After removal of 4 bases from V and 3 bases from J, the junction contained 6 bases not matched to a gene. CDR3 bases read: TGCGCCAGCAGCCCCCAGGGGGCCGACTACAATGAG. Protein product: CASSPQGADYNE. The whole CDR3 sequence is CASSPQGADYNEQFF. The full variable domain, in which reference TRBV5-1 and TRBJ2-1 provide the parts outside the CDR3, is KAGVTQTPRYLIKTRGQQVTLSCSPISGHRSVSWYQQTPGQGLQFLFEYFSETQRNKGNFPGRFSGRQFSNSRSEMNVSTLELGDSALYLCASSPQGADYNEQFFGPGTRLTVL.

The CDR3 protein is CASTALWGENTEAFF. The DNA read from the CDR3 is TGTGCCAGCACCGCCCTCTGGGGGGAGAACACTGAA. The V gene is TRBV4-2, the J gene TRBJ1-1; TRBD1 is a possible D gene (5 bases). The read ends 3 residues shy of where the CDR3 ends; the end is completed using the germline J gene. The germline CDR1 and CDR2 sequences are LGHNA and YNFKEQ. The CDR3 spans 15 residues. The germline V and J ends were trimmed by 7 bases and 1 base, with 16 bases remaining between them.